This T cell receptor beta chain was retrieved from a study of blood T cell repertoires in COVID-19. This clone has a single count. The germline V gene encodes CDR1 MNHEY and CDR2 SMNVEV (reference sequence). The V gene end was trimmed by 5 bases and the J gene end by 2 bases; junction bases not matched to a gene: 2. This CDR3 is 15 amino acids long. Produced via immunoSEQ multiplex PCR; TCRdb's table is partial and in-frame only. The sample lists hundreds of thousands of clones, around 87% seen once, with approximately 7.5% in the top ten. The material sequenced was peripheral blood. This receptor was identified in a man in his sixties who had recovered from COVID-19. This chain uses TRBV27 with TRBJ2-1, with 11 bases fitting TRBD2. The CDR3 DNA follows: TGTGCCAGCAGTAAACTAGCGGGGGCCTACAATGAGCAGTTCTTC. Protein product: CASSKLAGAYNEQFF.